The present T cell receptor (beta chain) was sequenced within a study of T cell changes during pregnancy in multiple sclerosis. The CDR3 is made up of 12 amino acids. V gave up 5 bases and J gave up 8 bases; unmatched junction bases: 6. Germline loops: CDR1 SQVTM, CDR2 ANQGSEA. Assay: immunoSEQ multiplex PCR; the TCRdb copy retains only in-frame clones and omits some. The table lists 100,000 or so clones, roughly 92% of them singletons, with around 1.2% in the top ten. The TCR originated in a female donor with multiple sclerosis, enrolled in a pregnancy study. The chain uses TRBV29-1 and TRBJ1-2; 9 nucleotides agree with TRBD1. Sequencing was performed on peripheral blood, taken in the second trimester of pregnancy. This chain's CDR3 is CSVSDRGGGYTF. DNA for the CDR3: TGCAGCGTTTCGGACAGGGGAGGAGGCTACACCTTC.